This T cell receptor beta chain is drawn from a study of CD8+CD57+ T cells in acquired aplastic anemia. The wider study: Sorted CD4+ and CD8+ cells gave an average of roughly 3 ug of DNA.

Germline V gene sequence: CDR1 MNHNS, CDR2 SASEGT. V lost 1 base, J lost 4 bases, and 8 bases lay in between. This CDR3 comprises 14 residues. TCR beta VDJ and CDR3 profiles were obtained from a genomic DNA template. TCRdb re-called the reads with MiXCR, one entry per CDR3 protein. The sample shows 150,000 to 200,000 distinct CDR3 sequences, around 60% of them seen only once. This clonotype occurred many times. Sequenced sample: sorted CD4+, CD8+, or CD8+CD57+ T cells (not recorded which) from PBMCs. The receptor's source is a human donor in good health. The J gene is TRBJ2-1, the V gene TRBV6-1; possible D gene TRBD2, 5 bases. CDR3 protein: CASSEVGIYNEQFF. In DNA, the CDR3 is TGTGCCAGCAGTGAAGTCGGGATATACAATGAGCAGTTCTTC.